This T cell receptor (beta chain) is from a study of TIL therapy for anti-PD-1-resistant metastatic lung cancer. This was the immunoSEQ v3 assay. Sequencing depth was approximately 2 million read pairs for survey level, roughly 4.5-6.5 million for deep. Repertoires were generated with immunoSEQ multiplex PCR, while TCRdb's copy carries only in-frame clones and drops some. The sample includes roughly 28,000 clones, roughly three fifths of them seen just once. This CDR3 has 15 amino acids. V lost 0 bases and J lost 1, with 9 bases in between. The germline CDR1 and CDR2 sequences are WSHSY and SAAADI. Time point here: pre-treatment sample, taken before nivolumab and TIL therapy. Tumor tissue came from excised metastases, mostly pleural nodules or supraclavicular lymph nodes.

The sample was tumor tissue, taken at baseline. This chain connects TRBV10-2 to TRBJ1-1, with D tentatively TRBD1 (5 bases). The sequence was obtained from a woman aged 30-79 years with non-small cell lung cancer. CDR3 in DNA: TGCGCCAGCAGTGAGTCCGGGGGATGGAACACTGAAGCTTTCTTT. Translating gives CASSESGGWNTEAFF.